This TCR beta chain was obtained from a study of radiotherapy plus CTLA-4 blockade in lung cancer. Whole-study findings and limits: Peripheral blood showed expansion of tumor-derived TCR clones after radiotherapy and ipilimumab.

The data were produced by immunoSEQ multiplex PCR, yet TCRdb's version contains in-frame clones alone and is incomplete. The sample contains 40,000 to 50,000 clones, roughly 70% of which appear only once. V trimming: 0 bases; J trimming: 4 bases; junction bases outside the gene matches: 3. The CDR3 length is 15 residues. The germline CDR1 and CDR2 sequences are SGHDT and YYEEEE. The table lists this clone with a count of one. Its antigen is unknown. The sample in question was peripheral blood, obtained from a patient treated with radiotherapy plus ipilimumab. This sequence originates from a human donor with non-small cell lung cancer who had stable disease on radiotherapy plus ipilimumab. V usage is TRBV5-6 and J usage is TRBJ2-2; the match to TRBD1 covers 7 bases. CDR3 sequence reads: CASSLEGGVTGELFF. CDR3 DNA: TGTGCCAGCAGCTTGGAAGGGGGCGTCACCGGGGAGCTGTTTTTT.